Below, 13 T cell receptor beta chains from the same sample are listed, as sequenced in a study of glioma-infiltrating T cells. TCR alpha and beta CDR3 regions were amplified from RNA using iRepertoire nested multiplex PCR. Via MiXCR, TCRdb re-called the multiplex PCR reads, giving one row per CDR3 protein. Of approximately 40,000 distinct CDR3 sequences detected, about 20% appear once; the ten largest clones hold more than 5.5%. What was sequenced was glioma tissue, nonneoplastic brain tissue, or PBMCs (not recorded which). All receptors come from a human donor with low-grade glioma or glioblastoma, undergoing nonglioma brain surgery, or in good health (not recorded which).

CDR3 nucleotides: TGTGCCAGCAGGATCCCTCCGGCAGATACGCAGTATTTT. It encodes CASRIPPADTQYF. This chain joins TRBV12-3 or TRBV12-4 and TRBJ2-3; no clear D gene. The CDR3 contains 13 residues. Trimming pared 6 bases from V and 4 bases from J, leaving 11 bases between.

This chain connects TRBV7-9 to TRBJ2-7; tentatively, D is TRBD2 (6 bases). V gave up 7 bases and J gave up 0 bases, with 16 bases separating them. The CDR3 covers 15 residues. Germline V lookup: CDR1 SEHNR, CDR2 FQNEAQ (reference sequence). CDR3 in amino acids: CASIPAGTGSYEQYF. In DNA, the CDR3 is TGTGCCAGCATCCCCGCCGGGACTGGCTCCTACGAGCAGTACTTC.

Points on this clonotype: A much larger clone sits a single nucleotide away, making a read error possible. V is TRBV24-1 and J is TRBJ2-5, with 8 positions matching TRBD1. This CDR3 comprises 15 residues. The germline gives CDR1 KGHDR, CDR2 SFDVKD. J was trimmed by 6 bases and V by 3 bases; bases with no gene match: 8. CDR3 residues: CATSDPTGTGKTQYF. CDR3 sequence (DNA): TGTGCCACCAGTGATCCAACAGGGACAGGAAAGACCCAGTACTTC.

About this clonotype itself: A much larger clone lies one base from this, so it may be a read error. The chain recombines TRBV14 with TRBJ2-2; TRBD2 might be the D (5 bases). This CDR3 comprises 11 residues. Trimming removed 7 bases at V and 7 bases at J, with 7 bases between. Germline CDR1 SGHDN, CDR2 FVKESK. CDR3 in amino acids: CASKAVGELFF. CDR3 nucleotides: TGTGCCAGCAAAGCGGTCGGGGAGCTGTTTTTT.

This clonotype was counted many times. The chain carries TRBV28 and TRBJ2-7; D unclear. V was clipped by 2 bases and J by 6 bases, with 8 bases between them. The germline V gene has CDR1 MDHEN and CDR2 SYDVKM. The CDR3 totals 12 residues. CDR3 coding DNA: TGTGCCAGCAGTTTAGAGGTCGGCGAGCAGTACTTC. Its protein is CASSLEVGEQYF. Using reference TRBV28 and TRBJ2-7 for the parts outside the CDR3, the full variable domain is DVKVTQSSRYLVKRTGEKVFLECVQDMDHENMFWYRQDPGLGLRLIYFSYDVKMKEKGDIPEGYSVSREKKERFSLILESASTNQTSMYLCASSLEVGEQYFGPGTRLTVT.

This clonotype appeared many times. The rearrangement joins TRBV6-1 to TRBJ2-7, with D maybe TRBD2 (5 bases). This CDR3 comprises 14 residues. Germline values: CDR1 MNHNS, CDR2 SASEGT. V lost 3 bases, J lost 6 bases, and 15 bases lay in between. The CDR3 DNA is TGTGCCAGCAGTGAGGAGGACCAACTCCTCGAGCAGTACTTC. Amino acid sequence: CASSEEDQLLEQYF.

In its sample, this clonotype was seen many times. The chain couples TRBV7-6 to TRBJ2-1; D possibly corresponds to TRBD1 (5 bases). V dropped 1 base and J dropped 0 bases, with 7 bases sitting between them. This CDR3 has 15 amino acids. CDR1 is SGHVS, CDR2 FNYEAQ, per germline. For the CDR3, the DNA is TGTGCCAGCAGCTTAGACAGGAGCTCCTACAATGAGCAGTTCTTC. Translating gives CASSLDRSSYNEQFF.

The chain uses TRBV20-1 and TRBJ2-3; the D is unclear. CDR3 length equals 17 residues. Germline assignment: CDR1 DFQATT and CDR2 SNEGSKA (reference sequence). V was shortened by 6 bases and J by 0 bases, with 22 bases between the two germline ends. The CDR3 is CSATSAPDRLSTDTQYF. CDR3 sequence (DNA): TGCAGTGCCACCAGTGCGCCGGACCGATTGAGCACAGATACGCAGTATTTT.

This clonotype showed up many times. This rearrangement joins TRBV20-1 to TRBJ2-5; 9 bases align to TRBD2. V lost 0 bases to trimming and J lost 1 base; unmatched junction nucleotides: 6. Germline lookup yields CDR1 DFQATT and CDR2 SNEGSKA (reference sequence). CDR3 length equals 16 residues. This CDR3 is CSARDFASGVQETQYF. The CDR3 DNA reads TGCAGTGCTAGAGATTTCGCTAGCGGGGTCCAAGAGACCCAGTACTTC.

On this clonotype: In this CDR3 the conserved last residue, phenylalanine or tryptophan, is missing, so a read error is likely. The V call is TRBV27, the J call TRBJ1-2, with D tentatively TRBD1 (6 bases). CDR3 length: 14 residues. Germline V gene sequence: CDR1 MNHEY, CDR2 SMNVEV (reference sequence). This CDR3 reads CASSTNRVGHGYTI. The CDR3 nucleotides read TGCGCCAGCAGCACCAACAGGGTGGGGCATGGCTACACCATC.

The chain employs TRBV9 and TRBJ2-5; perhaps TRBD1 as D (5 bases). Trimming cost V 0 bases and J 2 bases, with 17 bases left between them. Germline V gene data show CDR1 as SGDLS and CDR2 as YYNGEE. The CDR3 contains 17 residues. DNA of the CDR3: TGTGCCAGCAGCGTAGCCCCTAACACAAGGGGACAAGAGACCCAGTACTTC. Protein product: CASSVAPNTRGQETQYF.

Many counts were recorded for this clonotype. The chain recombines TRBV12-3 or TRBV12-4 with TRBJ1-1, with unresolved D. This CDR3 comprises 15 residues. Trimming cost V 0 bases and J 4 bases, with 12 bases left between them. DNA of the CDR3: TGTGCCAGCAGTTTAGCGCTCGGGAGGAGCACTGAAGCTTTCTTT. Translated, it gives CASSLALGRSTEAFF.

This clonotype was counted only a few times. This rearrangement joins TRBV12-3 or TRBV12-4 to TRBJ2-3; TRBD2 agrees at 7 bases. The CDR3 spans 16 residues. Losses at the gene ends were 6 bases for V and 2 bases for J; bases not matched to a gene: 11. CDR3 sequence: CASSPEVAGFTDTQYF. Written as DNA, the CDR3 is TGTGCCAGCAGCCCAGAGGTAGCGGGCTTCACAGATACGCAGTATTTT.